This entry features one T cell receptor (beta chain) sequence. The antigen remains undetermined. The V end was cut by 5 bases, the J end by 2 bases, with 19 bases between. The CDR3 covers 18 residues. Germline V gene lookup returns CDR1 MGHDK and CDR2 SYGVNS. With 60 Vbeta and 13 Jbeta primers, the PCR was carried out. Only in-frame clones appear in the TCRdb table, and some are missing; sequencing was by immunoSEQ multiplex PCR. The sample holds about 120,000 clones; over 60% are singletons and the top ten take around 3%. The sample comes from a study of cytomegalovirus exposure and HLA in healthy donors. Study-level background: Falling in the Caucasian-associated ancestry cluster were 81% of under 500 genotyped donors.

General study findings and limits: Among TCR beta chains of equal frequency, HLA-associated ones were more clonally expanded in a later analysis. Reports showed the classifier diagnosing cytomegalovirus status with high specificity and sensitivity. Reports state that TCR beta sequences accurately predicted most subjects' HLA-A and HLA-B alleles.

Sequenced input: PBMCs. The receptor was derived from a woman aged 30 to 39 in good health and CMV-seropositive. This chain joins TRBV25-1 and TRBJ2-6; D ambiguous. The CDR3, as DNA: TGTGCCAGCAGTCCCATAGAAAGAACCTCCGCTGGGGCCAACGTCCTGACTTTC. Residues: CASSPIERTSAGANVLTF.